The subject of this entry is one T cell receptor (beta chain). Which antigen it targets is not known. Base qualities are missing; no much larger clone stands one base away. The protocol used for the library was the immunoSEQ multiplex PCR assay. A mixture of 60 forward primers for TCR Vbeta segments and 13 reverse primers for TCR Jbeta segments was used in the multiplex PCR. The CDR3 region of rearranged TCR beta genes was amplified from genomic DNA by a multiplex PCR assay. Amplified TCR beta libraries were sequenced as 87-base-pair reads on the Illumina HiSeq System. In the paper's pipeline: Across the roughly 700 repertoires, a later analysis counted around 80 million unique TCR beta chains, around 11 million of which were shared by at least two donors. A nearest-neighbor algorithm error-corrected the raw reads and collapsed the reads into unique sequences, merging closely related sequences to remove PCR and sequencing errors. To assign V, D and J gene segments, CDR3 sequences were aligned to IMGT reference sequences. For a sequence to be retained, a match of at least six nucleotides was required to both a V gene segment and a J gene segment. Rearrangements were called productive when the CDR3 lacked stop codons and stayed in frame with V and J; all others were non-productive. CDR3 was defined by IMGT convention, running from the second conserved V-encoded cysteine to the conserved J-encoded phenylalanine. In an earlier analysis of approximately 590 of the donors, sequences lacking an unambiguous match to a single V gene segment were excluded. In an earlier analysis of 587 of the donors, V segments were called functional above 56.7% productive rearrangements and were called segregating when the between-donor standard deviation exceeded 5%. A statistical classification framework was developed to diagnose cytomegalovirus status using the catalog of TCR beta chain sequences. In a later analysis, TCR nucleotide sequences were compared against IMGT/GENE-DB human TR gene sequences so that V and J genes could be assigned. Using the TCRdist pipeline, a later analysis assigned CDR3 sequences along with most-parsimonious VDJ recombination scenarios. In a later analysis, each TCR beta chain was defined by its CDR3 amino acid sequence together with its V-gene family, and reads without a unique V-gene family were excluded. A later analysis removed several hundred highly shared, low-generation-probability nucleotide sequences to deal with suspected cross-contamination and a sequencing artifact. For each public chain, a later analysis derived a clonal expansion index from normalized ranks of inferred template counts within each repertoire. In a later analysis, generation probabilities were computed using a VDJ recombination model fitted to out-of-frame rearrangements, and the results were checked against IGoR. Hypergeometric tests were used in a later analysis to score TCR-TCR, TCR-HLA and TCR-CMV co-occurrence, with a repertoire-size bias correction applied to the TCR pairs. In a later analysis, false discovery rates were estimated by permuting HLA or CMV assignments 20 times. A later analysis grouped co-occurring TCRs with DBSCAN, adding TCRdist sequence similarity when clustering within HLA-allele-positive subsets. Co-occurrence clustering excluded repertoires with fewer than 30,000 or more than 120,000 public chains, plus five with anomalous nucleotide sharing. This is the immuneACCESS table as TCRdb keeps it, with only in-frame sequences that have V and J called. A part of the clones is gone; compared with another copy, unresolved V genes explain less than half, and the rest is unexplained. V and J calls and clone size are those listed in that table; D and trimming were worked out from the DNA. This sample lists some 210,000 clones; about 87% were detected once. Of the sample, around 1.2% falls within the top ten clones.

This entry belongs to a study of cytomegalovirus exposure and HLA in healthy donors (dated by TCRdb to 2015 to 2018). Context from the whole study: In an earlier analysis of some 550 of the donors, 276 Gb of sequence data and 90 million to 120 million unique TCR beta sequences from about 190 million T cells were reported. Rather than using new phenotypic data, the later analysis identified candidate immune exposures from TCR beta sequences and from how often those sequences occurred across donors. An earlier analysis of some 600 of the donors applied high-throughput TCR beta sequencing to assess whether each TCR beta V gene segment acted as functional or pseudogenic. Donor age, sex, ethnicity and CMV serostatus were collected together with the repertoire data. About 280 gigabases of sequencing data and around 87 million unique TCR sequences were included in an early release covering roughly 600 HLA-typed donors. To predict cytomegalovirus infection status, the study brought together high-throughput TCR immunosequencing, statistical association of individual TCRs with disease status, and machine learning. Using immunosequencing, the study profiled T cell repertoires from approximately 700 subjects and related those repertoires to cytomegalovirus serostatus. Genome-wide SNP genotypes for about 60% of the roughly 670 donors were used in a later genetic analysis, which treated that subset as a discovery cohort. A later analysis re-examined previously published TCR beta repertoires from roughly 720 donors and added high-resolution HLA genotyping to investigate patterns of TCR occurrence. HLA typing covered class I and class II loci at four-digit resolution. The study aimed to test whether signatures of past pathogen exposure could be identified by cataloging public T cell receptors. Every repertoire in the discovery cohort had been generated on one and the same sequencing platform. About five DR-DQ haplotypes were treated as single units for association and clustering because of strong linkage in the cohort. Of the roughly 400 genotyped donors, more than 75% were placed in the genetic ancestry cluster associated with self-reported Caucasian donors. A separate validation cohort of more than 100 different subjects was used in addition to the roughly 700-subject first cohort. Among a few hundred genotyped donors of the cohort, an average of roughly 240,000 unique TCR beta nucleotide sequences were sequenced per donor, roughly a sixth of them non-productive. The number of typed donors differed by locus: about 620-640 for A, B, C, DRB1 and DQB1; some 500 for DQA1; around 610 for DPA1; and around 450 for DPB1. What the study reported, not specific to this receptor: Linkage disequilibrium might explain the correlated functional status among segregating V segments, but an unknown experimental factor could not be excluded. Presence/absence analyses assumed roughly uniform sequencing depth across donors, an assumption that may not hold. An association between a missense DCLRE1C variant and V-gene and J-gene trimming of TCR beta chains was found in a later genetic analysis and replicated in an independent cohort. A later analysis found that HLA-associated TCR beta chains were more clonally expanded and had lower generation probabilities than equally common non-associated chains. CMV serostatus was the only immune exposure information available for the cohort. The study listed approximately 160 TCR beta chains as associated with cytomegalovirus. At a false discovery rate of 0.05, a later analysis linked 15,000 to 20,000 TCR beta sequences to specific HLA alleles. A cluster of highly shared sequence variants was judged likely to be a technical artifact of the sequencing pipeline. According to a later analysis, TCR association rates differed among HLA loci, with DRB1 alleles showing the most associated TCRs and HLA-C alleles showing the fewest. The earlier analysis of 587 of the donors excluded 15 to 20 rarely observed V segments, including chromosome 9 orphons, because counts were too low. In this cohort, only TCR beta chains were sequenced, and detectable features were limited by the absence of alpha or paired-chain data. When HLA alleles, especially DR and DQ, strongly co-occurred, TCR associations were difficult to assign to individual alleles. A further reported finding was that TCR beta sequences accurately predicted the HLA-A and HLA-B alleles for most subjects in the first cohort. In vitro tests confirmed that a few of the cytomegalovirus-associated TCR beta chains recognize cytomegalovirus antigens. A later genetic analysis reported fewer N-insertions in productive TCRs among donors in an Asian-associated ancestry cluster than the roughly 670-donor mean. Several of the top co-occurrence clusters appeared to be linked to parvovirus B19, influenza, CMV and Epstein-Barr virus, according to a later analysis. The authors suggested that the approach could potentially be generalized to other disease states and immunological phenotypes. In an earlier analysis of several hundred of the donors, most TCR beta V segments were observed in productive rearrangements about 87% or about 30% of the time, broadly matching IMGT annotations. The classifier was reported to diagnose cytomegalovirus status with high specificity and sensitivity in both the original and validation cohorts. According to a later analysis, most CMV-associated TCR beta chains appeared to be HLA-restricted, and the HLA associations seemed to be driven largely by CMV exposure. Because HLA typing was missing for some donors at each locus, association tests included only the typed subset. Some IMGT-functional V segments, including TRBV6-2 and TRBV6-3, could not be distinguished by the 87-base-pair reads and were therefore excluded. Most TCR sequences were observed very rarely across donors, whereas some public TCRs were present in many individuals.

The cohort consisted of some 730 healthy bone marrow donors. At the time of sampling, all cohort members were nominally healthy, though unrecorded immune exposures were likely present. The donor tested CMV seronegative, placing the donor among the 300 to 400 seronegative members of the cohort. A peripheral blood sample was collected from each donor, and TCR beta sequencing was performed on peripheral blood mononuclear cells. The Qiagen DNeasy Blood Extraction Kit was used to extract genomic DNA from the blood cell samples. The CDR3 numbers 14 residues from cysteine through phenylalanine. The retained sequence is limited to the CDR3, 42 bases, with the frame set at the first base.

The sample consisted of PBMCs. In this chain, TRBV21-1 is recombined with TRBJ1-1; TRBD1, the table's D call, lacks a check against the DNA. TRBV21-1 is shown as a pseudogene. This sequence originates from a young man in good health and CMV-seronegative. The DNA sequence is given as TGTGCCAGCAGTCCCAGGGATAAGAACACTGAAGCTTTCTTT. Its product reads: CASSPRDKNTEAFF.